This T cell receptor (beta chain) was identified in a study of cytomegalovirus exposure and HLA in healthy donors (dated by TCRdb to 2017 to 2019). With regard to the full study: An earlier analysis of 587 of the donors reported 250 to 350 Gb of sequence data and 95 million to 140 million unique TCR beta sequences obtained from some 170 million T cells. Every repertoire in the discovery cohort had been generated on one and the same sequencing platform. In a later analysis, previously published TCR beta repertoires from 550 to 700 donors were re-analyzed and high-resolution HLA genotyping was added so that TCR occurrence patterns could be studied. Using immunosequencing, the study profiled T cell repertoires from 666 subjects and related those repertoires to cytomegalovirus serostatus. A later genetic analysis took genome-wide SNP genotypes for about 65% of the 666 donors and used that subset as a discovery cohort. Rather than drawing on any new phenotypic data, the later analysis identified candidate immune exposures from TCR beta sequences and the way those sequences occurred across donors. Alongside the repertoire data, information on donor age, sex, ethnicity and CMV serostatus was compiled. The number of donors typed differed by locus, with roughly 620-630 for A, B, C, DRB1 and DQB1, 522 for DQA1, 600 to 610 for DPA1, and around 430 for DPB1. To decide whether each TCR beta V gene segment behaved as functional or pseudogenic, an earlier analysis of some 600 of the donors relied on high-throughput TCR beta sequencing. The aim of the study was to test whether cataloging public T cell receptors could identify signatures of past pathogen exposure. On average, roughly 200,000 unique TCR beta nucleotide sequences were sequenced per donor among a few hundred genotyped donors of the cohort, with 15% to 20% of those sequences being non-productive. A handful of DR-DQ haplotypes were handled as single units for association and clustering because linkage in the cohort was strong. HLA typing included class I and class II loci at four-digit resolution. The study combined high-throughput TCR immunosequencing, statistical association of individual TCRs with disease status, and machine learning to predict cytomegalovirus infection status. Roughly 300 gigabases of sequencing data and 80 million or so unique TCR sequences were included in an early release covering roughly 600 HLA-typed donors. Of the 350 to 450 genotyped donors, 75% to 85% were placed in the genetic ancestry cluster associated with self-reported Caucasian donors. A separate validation cohort of 90 to 150 different subjects was used in addition to the roughly 700-subject first cohort.

Paper-wide results and their limitations: A cluster of highly shared sequence variants was judged likely to be a technical artifact of the sequencing pipeline. An association between a missense DCLRE1C variant and V-gene and J-gene trimming of TCR beta chains was found in a later genetic analysis and replicated in an independent cohort. It was suggested by the authors that the approach could potentially be generalized to other disease states and immunological phenotypes. HLA typing was unavailable for some donors at each locus, so association tests used only the typed subset. The cohort was sequenced for TCR beta chains only, and without alpha or paired-chain data the features that could be detected were limited. The classifier was reported to diagnose cytomegalovirus status with high specificity and sensitivity in both the original and validation cohorts. In a later analysis, most CMV-associated TCR beta chains were found to appear HLA-restricted, with HLA associations seemingly driven largely by CMV exposure. In vitro tests confirmed that a few of the cytomegalovirus-associated TCR beta chains recognize cytomegalovirus antigens. According to a later analysis, TCR association rates differed among HLA loci, with DRB1 alleles showing the most associated TCRs and HLA-C alleles showing the fewest. The study listed 150 to 200 TCR beta chains as associated with cytomegalovirus. Strong co-occurrence of HLA alleles, especially DR and DQ, made assigning TCR associations to individual alleles difficult. A further reported finding was that TCR beta sequences accurately predicted the HLA-A and HLA-B alleles for most subjects in the first cohort. A later analysis found that HLA-associated TCR beta chains were more clonally expanded and had lower generation probabilities than equally common non-associated chains. A later analysis reported that several top co-occurrence clusters appeared linked to parvovirus B19, influenza, CMV and Epstein-Barr virus. Presence/absence analyses assumed roughly uniform sequencing depth across donors, an assumption that may not hold. While some public TCRs were present in many individuals, most TCR sequences turned up only very rarely across donors. Specific HLA alleles were associated with 15,000 to 20,000 TCR beta sequences at a false discovery rate of 0.05 in a later analysis. Immune exposure information for the cohort was limited to CMV serostatus. According to a later genetic analysis, donors in an Asian-associated ancestry cluster had fewer N-insertions in productive TCRs than the approximately 670-donor mean. Approximately 16 rarely observed V segments, including chromosome 9 orphons, were excluded from the earlier analysis of approximately 500 of the donors because counts were too low. Some IMGT-functional V segments, including TRBV6-2 and TRBV6-3, could not be distinguished by the 87-base-pair reads and were therefore excluded. An earlier analysis of some 560 of the donors showed that most TCR beta V segments appeared in productive rearrangements either about 87% or about 30% of the time, which broadly matched IMGT annotations. Correlated functional status among segregating V segments might be attributable to linkage disequilibrium, but an unknown experimental factor could not be ruled out.

Points on this clone: Its target antigen remains unknown. The input lacks base qualities; no much larger clone sits a single base away.

The cohort comprised around 700 healthy bone marrow donors. Cohort members were all nominally healthy when sampled, although unrecorded immune exposures were likely present. The donor was CMV seronegative and belonged to the group of 352 seronegative cohort members. Each donor provided a peripheral blood sample, and peripheral blood mononuclear cells were used for TCR beta sequencing. The Qiagen DNeasy Blood Extraction Kit was used to extract genomic DNA from the blood cell samples. Libraries were constructed by the immunoSEQ multiplex PCR assay. For the multiplex PCR, a mixture combining 60 forward primers for TCR Vbeta segments and 13 reverse primers for TCR Jbeta segments was used. The CDR3 region of rearranged TCR beta genes was amplified from genomic DNA with a multiplex PCR assay. The Illumina HiSeq System was used to sequence the amplified TCR beta libraries as 87-base-pair reads. In the source study's methods: A later analysis counted about 82 million unique TCR beta chains across the 700 or so repertoires, and some 11 million of these chains were shared by at least two donors. To remove PCR and sequencing errors, raw reads were error-corrected and collapsed into unique sequences using a nearest-neighbor algorithm that merged closely related sequences. To assign V, D and J gene segments, CDR3 sequences were aligned to IMGT reference sequences. For a sequence to be retained, a match of at least six nucleotides was required to both a V gene segment and a J gene segment. A rearrangement was called productive if the CDR3 had no stop codons and remained in frame with V and J, and every other rearrangement was called non-productive. Following IMGT convention, CDR3 was defined as the stretch from the second conserved V-encoded cysteine up to the conserved J-encoded phenylalanine. The earlier analysis of 587 of the donors excluded any sequence lacking an unambiguous match to a single V gene segment. In an earlier analysis of approximately 560 of the donors, a V segment was called functional when productive rearrangements were above 56.7%, and segregating when the standard deviation between donors exceeded 5%. A statistical classification framework was developed to diagnose cytomegalovirus status using the catalog of TCR beta chain sequences. In a later analysis, TCR nucleotide sequences were compared against IMGT/GENE-DB human TR gene sequences so that V and J genes could be assigned. In a later analysis, CDR3 sequences and most-parsimonious VDJ recombination scenarios were assigned using the TCRdist pipeline. A later analysis defined each TCR beta chain by its CDR3 amino acid sequence plus V-gene family, and excluded reads lacking a unique V-gene family. To address suspected cross-contamination and a sequencing artifact, a later analysis removed some 620 highly shared, low-generation-probability nucleotide sequences. For each public chain, a later analysis derived a clonal expansion index from normalized ranks of inferred template counts within each repertoire. Generation probabilities in a later analysis came from a VDJ recombination model fitted to out-of-frame rearrangements, and those results were checked against IGoR. A later analysis scored TCR-TCR, TCR-HLA and TCR-CMV co-occurrence with hypergeometric tests, applying a repertoire-size bias correction to TCR pairs. To estimate false discovery rates, a later analysis permuted the HLA or CMV assignments 20 times. In a later analysis, co-occurring TCRs were grouped with DBSCAN, and TCRdist sequence similarity was added when clustering was performed within HLA-allele-positive subsets. Co-occurrence clustering excluded repertoires with fewer than 30,000 or more than 120,000 public chains, plus five with anomalous nucleotide sharing. TCRdb's version of the immuneACCESS table is confined to in-frame rearrangements and falls short of the full clone set. An unresolved V gene accounts for under half of the shortfall where checked; the remainder is of unknown origin. D and trimming were read from the DNA, whereas the V and J calls and clone size are those reported in that table. For this sample the table gives about 180,000 clones, of which around 76% were detected only once. The ten largest clones take up 1.5% to 1.9% of the sample.

The CDR3, from cysteine to phenylalanine, totals 18 residues. Of all the DNA, just the CDR3 is kept, 54 bases in frame from base 1. Germline trimming amounts to 0 bases on V and 6 bases on J, with 9 as the count of junction bases outside the gene matches. The germline V gene encodes CDR1 LGHNT and CDR2 FRNRAP. This receptor was identified in a middle-aged man in good health and CMV-seronegative. In this chain, TRBV12-5 is recombined with TRBJ2-1; 12 middle bases align to TRBD2. The sample was PBMCs. The nucleotides are TGTGCTAGTGGTTTGGTCCTAGCGGGAGGGCCGGCTTCCAATGAGCAGTTCTTC. The translation is CASGLVLAGGPASNEQFF.